This T cell receptor beta chain appears in the sequencing data of a study of T cell responses to AZD1222 COVID-19 vaccine. Overall study results and limits: Clonal diversity was possibly underestimated; the donors were predominantly white British and more often female. Once two AZD1222 doses were given, Spike-specific TCR breadth and depth went up. Nearly half of the spike-specific TCRs reportedly recognize variant regions that carry no mutations.

V was cut by 3 bases and J by 0 bases, with 8 bases left in between. The CDR3 totals 14 residues. Germline V gene lookup returns CDR1 LNHNV and CDR2 YYDKDF (reference sequence). Sequenced by immunoSEQ multiplex PCR; TCRdb stores in-frame clones only, minus some. The data contain over 120,000 clones, around 90% of them singletons. Points on this clone: Its target is not known.

The rearrangement links TRBV15 to TRBJ1-2, with no clear D. The clonotype was recovered from an adult in good health. Sequenced here: peripheral blood, sampled on day 0 of AZD1222 vaccination. This chain's CDR3 is CATSSTNPNYGYTF. The CDR3 region has the DNA TGTGCCACCAGCAGTACAAATCCTAACTATGGCTACACCTTC.